The 16 T cell receptor beta chains given below trace back to one sample, sequenced in a study of CD8+CD57+ T cells in acquired aplastic anemia. All sequencing subjects had displayed CD8+CD57+ cell expansion on flow cytometry. TCR beta VDJ and CDR3 profiles were obtained from a genomic DNA template. TCRdb called the reads again in MiXCR, with one record for every CDR3 protein. This repertoire shows about 180,000 distinct CDR3 sequences, around half found once; its top ten account for under 2%. The source material was sorted CD4+, CD8+, or CD8+CD57+ T cells (not recorded which) from PBMCs. The receptor source for this set is a human donor with aplastic anemia.

The rearrangement joins TRBV7-9 to TRBJ2-1; D is perhaps TRBD2 (5 bases). Trimming shortened V by 1 base and J by 4 bases, and 11 bases separated the two germline ends. Germline CDR1 and CDR2: SEHNR and FQNEAQ (reference sequence). The CDR3 sequence is 15 residues long. CDR3 DNA: TGTGCCAGCAGCTTAGTGGAGGCGAGATACAATGAGCAGTTCTTC. This encodes CASSLVEARYNEQFF.

There are many counts of this clonotype. The junction and the germline gene differ at one end; a read error may be behind it. The chain recombines TRBV6-1 with TRBJ1-1, with 7 bases identical to TRBD1. CDR1 is MNHNS, CDR2 SASEGT, per germline. CDR3 size: 15 residues. The CDR3 spells CASREGGLVNTEAFF. The CDR3 DNA is TGTGCCAGCAGAGAAGGGGGCCTGGTGAACACTGAAGCTTTCTTT.

This clonotype has more than one count but fewer than ten. This sequence may be a read error, since a much larger clone differs from it by one base. V and J are TRBV12-3 or TRBV12-4 and TRBJ1-1, with D perhaps TRBD1 (5 bases). Trimming left V 5 bases short and J 4 bases short, with 14 bases between. The CDR3 has 14 residues. The CDR3 spells CASSPRQTSTEAFF. For the CDR3, the DNA is TGTGCCAGCAGTCCGCGACAGACGAGCACTGAAGCTTTCTTT.

As to this clonotype: The junction departs from the called germline gene at one end, perhaps through a read error. The gene calls are TRBV9 and TRBJ2-2, with TRBD2 matching over 8 bases. The CDR3 runs 12 residues. Per germline, CDR1 SGDLS and CDR2 YYNGEE. This CDR3 reads CASSVDSGGLFF. DNA for the CDR3: TGTGCCAGCAGCGTCGACAGCGGGGGGCTGTTTTTT.

This clonotype was seen repeatedly, ten times or more. V gene TRBV7-8 combines with J gene TRBJ2-7, with D unresolved. From germline, CDR1 is SGHVS and CDR2 FQNEAQ. The CDR3 contains 16 residues. V was cut by 2 bases and J by 5 bases, with 19 bases left in between. The CDR3 region has the DNA TGTGCCAGCAGCTTAAAGAGGAGTCAGCGCCGCGACGAGCAGTACTTC. Its protein is CASSLKRSQRRDEQYF. Complete variable domain (other parts from reference TRBV7-8 and TRBJ2-7): GAGVSQSPRYKVAKRGQDVALRCDPISGHVSLFWYQQALGQGPEFLTYFQNEAQLDKSGLPSDRFFAERPEGSVSTLKIQRTQQEDSAVYLCASSLKRSQRRDEQYFGPGTRLTVT.

This clonotype was seen more than once but under ten times. The rearrangement joins TRBV25-1 to TRBJ1-3; D perhaps matches TRBD1 (5 bases). V lost 1 base, J lost 4 bases, and 11 bases lay in between. Germline V CDR1 and CDR2: MGHDK, SYGVNS. The CDR3 length is 15 residues. The CDR3 bases are TGTGCCAGCAGTGAATGGGAGCAGGGCGGAAACACCATATATTTT. Translation gives CASSEWEQGGNTIYF.

The V call is TRBV7-9, the J call TRBJ2-7, with D perhaps matching TRBD1 (7 bases). The CDR3 consists of 15 residues. V was clipped by 7 bases and J by 4 bases, with 20 bases between them. Germline CDR1 SEHNR, CDR2 FQNEAQ (reference sequence). CDR3 residues: CASTPLSQGGYEQYF. CDR3 DNA: TGTGCCAGCACCCCCCTTAGTCAGGGGGGATACGAGCAGTACTTC.

In this sample, this clonotype turned up once. The J gene is TRBJ2-2, the V gene TRBV29-1, with D possibly TRBD1 on 6 matching bases. V lost 6 bases and J lost 0, with 26 bases in between. Per the germline V gene, CDR1 is SQVTM and CDR2 is ANQGSEA. CDR3 length: 19 residues. CDR3 bases: TGCAGCGTCAAAGCCAGGGGCCGCGCGTCACCTCCGAACACCGGGGAGCTGTTTTTT. It yields the protein CSVKARGRASPPNTGELFF.

About this clonotype: Possible read error: a much larger clone is one base away. The chain links TRBV4-1 to TRBJ1-2; D ambiguous. This CDR3 comprises 13 residues. V lost 3 bases and J lost 3, with 8 bases in between. Germline V gives CDR1 MGHRA, CDR2 YSYEKL. CDR3 residues: CASSHWNYYGYTF. In DNA form, the CDR3 reads TGCGCCAGCAGCCACTGGAATTACTATGGCTACACCTTC.

The J gene is TRBJ1-6, the V gene TRBV7-2; D is undetermined. The germline V and J ends were trimmed by 5 bases and 9 bases, with 8 bases remaining between them. The CDR3 loop spans 12 amino acids. Germline values: CDR1 SGHTA, CDR2 FQGNSA. Here the CDR3 DNA reads TGTGCCAGCAGCCAAGATCGTTCACCCCTCCACTTT. As protein: CASSQDRSPLHF.

Remarks on this clonotype: It may be a read error: a sequence one base away is much more abundant. The CDR3 region has the DNA TGTGCCAGCAGCGTAGATGAGGGGGCGAGCTATGGCTACACCTTC. Residues: CASSVDEGASYGYTF. This rearrangement joins TRBV9 to TRBJ1-2; 7 bases are shared with TRBD1. V trimming: 0 bases; J trimming: 4 bases; junction bases outside the gene matches: 6. This CDR3 contains 15 residues. Germline V gene data show CDR1 as SGDLS and CDR2 as YYNGEE.

The chain is built from TRBV7-9 and TRBJ1-2; TRBD1 is a possible D gene (6 bases). Deletions cut 0 bases from V and 7 bases from J, with 12 bases between. The CDR3 is made up of 14 amino acids. Germline CDR1 is SEHNR and CDR2 is FQNEAQ (reference sequence). CDR3 sequence: CASSLAWQGSGYTF. Written as DNA, the CDR3 is TGTGCCAGCAGCTTAGCGTGGCAGGGGTCTGGCTACACCTTC.

This clonotype was seen at least ten times. The gene calls are TRBV11-3 and TRBJ2-3; TRBD1 is a possible D gene (6 bases). V lost 5 bases, J lost 1 base, and 13 bases lay in between. Germline lookup yields CDR1 SGHNT and CDR2 YENEEA. This CDR3 region has 15 residues. CDR3 residues: CASSLGQLGTDTQYF. DNA of the CDR3: TGTGCCAGCAGCCTGGGACAACTAGGCACAGATACGCAGTATTTT.

This chain links TRBV20-1 with TRBJ2-7; no clear D. V was clipped by 2 bases and J by 3 bases, with 5 bases between them. From germline, CDR1 is DFQATT and CDR2 SNEGSKA (reference sequence). The CDR3 has 11 amino acids. CDR3 amino acids: CSARKNYEQYF. CDR3 bases: TGCAGTGCTAGAAAGAACTACGAGCAGTACTTC.

The chain uses TRBV10-2 and TRBJ2-7; the match to TRBD2 covers 8 bases. V was pared by 0 bases and J by 2 bases, with 0 bases of the junction left unmatched. This CDR3 spans 14 amino acids. CDR1 and CDR2 from the germline V gene are WSHSY and SAAADI. Here the CDR3 DNA reads TGCGCCAGCAGTGAGTCCGGGAGGGCCTACGAGCAGTACTTC. As protein: CASSESGRAYEQYF.

V and J are TRBV6-1 and TRBJ1-4; tentatively, D is TRBD1 (6 bases). Germline V CDR1 and CDR2: MNHNS, SASEGT. Trimming removed 6 bases at V and 1 base at J, with 9 bases between. The CDR3 extends over 14 amino acids. CDR3 sequence reads: CASSAQGTNEKLFF. Written as DNA, the CDR3 is TGTGCCAGCAGCGCACAGGGAACTAATGAAAAACTGTTTTTT.